This paragraph reports one T cell receptor beta chain. What it recognizes is unknown. V was trimmed by 5 bases and J by 8 bases, leaving 15 bases between them. Germline loops: CDR1 MNHEY, CDR2 SVGEGT. The CDR3 runs 13 residues. These data belong to a study of T cell responses to AZD1222 COVID-19 vaccine. Timing groups of about 4 and about 12 weeks for second doses were pooled. TCRdb keeps only in-frame clones here, not all; method: immunoSEQ multiplex PCR. The data hold about 94,000 clones, with less than 85% observed a single time. Findings of the study overall: Donors were mostly white British, more females; clonal diversity possibly underestimated.

This receptor was identified in an adult who received the AZD1222 COVID-19 vaccine. The sequenced sample was peripheral blood, obtained 28 days after the second AZD1222 dose. This chain connects TRBV6-2 or TRBV6-3 to TRBJ1-1; tentative D call: TRBD1 (5 bases). In DNA, the CDR3 is TGTGCCAGCAGTAATCCGGGACGGCAGGAAGCTTTCTTT. This encodes CASSNPGRQEAFF.